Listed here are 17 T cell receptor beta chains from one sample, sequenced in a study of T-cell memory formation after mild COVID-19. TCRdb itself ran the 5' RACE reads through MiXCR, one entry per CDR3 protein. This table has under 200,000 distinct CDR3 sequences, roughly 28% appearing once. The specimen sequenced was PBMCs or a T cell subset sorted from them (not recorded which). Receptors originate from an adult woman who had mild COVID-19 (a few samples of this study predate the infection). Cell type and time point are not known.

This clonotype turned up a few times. The CDR3 sequence: CASSPYGGEASPLHF. The CDR3 DNA reads as TGTGCCAGCAGTCCCTACGGGGGTGAGGCTTCACCCCTCCACTTT. The chain uses TRBV12-3 or TRBV12-4 and TRBJ1-6; the D gene is possibly TRBD1 (5 bases). This CDR3 contains 15 residues. With 5 bases removed from V and 9 bases from J, the gap between germline ends came to 17 bases.

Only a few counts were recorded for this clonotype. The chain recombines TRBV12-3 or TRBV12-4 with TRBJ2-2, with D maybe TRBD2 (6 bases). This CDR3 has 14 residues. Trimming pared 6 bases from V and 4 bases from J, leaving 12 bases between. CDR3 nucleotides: TGTGCCAGCAGCCCCGGGAGCATCACCGGGGAGCTGTTTTTT. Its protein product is CASSPGSITGELFF.

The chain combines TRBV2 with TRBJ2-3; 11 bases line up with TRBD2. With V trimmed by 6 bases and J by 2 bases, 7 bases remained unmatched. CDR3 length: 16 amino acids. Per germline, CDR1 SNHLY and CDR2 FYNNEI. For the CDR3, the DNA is TGTGCCAGCAGCAGTCCACTAGCGGGAGTCACAGATACGCAGTATTTT. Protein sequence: CASSSPLAGVTDTQYF.

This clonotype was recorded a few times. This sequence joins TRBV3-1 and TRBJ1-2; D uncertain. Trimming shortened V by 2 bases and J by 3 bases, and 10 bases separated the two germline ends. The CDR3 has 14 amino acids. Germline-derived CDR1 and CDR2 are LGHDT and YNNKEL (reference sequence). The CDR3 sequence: CASSQSGDYYGYTF. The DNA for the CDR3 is TGTGCCAGCAGCCAATCCGGGGATTACTATGGCTACACCTTC. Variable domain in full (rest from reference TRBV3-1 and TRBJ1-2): DTAVSQTPKYLVTQMGNDKSIKCEQNLGHDTMYWYKQDSKKFLKIMFSYNNKELIINETVPNRFSPKSPDKAHLNLHINSLELGDSAVYFCASSQSGDYYGYTFGSGTRLTVV.

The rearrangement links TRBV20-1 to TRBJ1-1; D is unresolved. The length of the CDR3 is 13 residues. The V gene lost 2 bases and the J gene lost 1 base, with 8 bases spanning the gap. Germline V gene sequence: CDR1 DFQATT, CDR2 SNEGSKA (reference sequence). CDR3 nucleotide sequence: TGCAGTGCTAGACCGGACTCGAACACTGAAGCTTTCTTT. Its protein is CSARPDSNTEAFF.

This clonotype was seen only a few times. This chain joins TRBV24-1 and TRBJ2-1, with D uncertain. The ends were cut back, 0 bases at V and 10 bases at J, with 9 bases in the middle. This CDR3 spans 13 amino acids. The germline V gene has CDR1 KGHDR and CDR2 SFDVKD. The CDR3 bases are TGTGCCACCAGTGATTTGATGGGCCGGGAGCAGTTCTTC. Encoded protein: CATSDLMGREQFF.

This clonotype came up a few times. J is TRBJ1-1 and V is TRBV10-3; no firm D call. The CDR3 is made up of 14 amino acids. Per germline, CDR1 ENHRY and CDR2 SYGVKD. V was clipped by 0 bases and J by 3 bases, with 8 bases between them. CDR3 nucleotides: TGTGCCATCAGTGAGTCGGGTCAGCACACTGAAGCTTTCTTT. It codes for CAISESGQHTEAFF.

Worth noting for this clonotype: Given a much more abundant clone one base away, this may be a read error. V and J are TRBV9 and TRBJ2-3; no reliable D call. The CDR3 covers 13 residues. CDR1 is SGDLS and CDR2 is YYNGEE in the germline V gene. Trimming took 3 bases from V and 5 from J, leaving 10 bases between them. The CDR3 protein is CASSESQIDTQYF. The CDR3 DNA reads TGTGCCAGCAGCGAATCCCAGATAGATACGCAGTATTTT. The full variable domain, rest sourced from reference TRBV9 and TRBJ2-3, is DSGVTQTPKHLITATGQRVTLRCSPRSGDLSVYWYQQSLDQGLQFLIQYYNGEERAKGNILERFSAQQFPDLHSELNLSSLELGDSALYFCASSESQIDTQYFGPGTRLTVL.

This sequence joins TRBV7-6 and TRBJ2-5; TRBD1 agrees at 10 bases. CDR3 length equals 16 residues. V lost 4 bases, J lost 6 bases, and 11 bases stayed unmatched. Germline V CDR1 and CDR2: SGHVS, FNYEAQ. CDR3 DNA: TGTGCCAGCAGCTCCGACCGGGACAGGGGTGTTCAGACCCAGTACTTC. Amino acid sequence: CASSSDRDRGVQTQYF. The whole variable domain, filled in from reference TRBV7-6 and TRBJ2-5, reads GAGVSQSPRYKVTKRGQDVALRCDPISGHVSLYWYRQALGQGPEFLTYFNYEAQQDKSGLPNDRFSAERPEGSISTLTIQRTEQRDSAMYRCASSSDRDRGVQTQYFGPGTRLLVL.

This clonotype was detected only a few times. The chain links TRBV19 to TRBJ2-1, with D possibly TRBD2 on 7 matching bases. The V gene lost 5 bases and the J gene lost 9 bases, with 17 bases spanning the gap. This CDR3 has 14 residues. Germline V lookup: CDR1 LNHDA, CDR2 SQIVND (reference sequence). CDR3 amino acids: CASSGRGRWGEQFF. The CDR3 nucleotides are TGTGCCAGTAGTGGGCGGGGGCGCTGGGGTGAGCAGTTCTTC.

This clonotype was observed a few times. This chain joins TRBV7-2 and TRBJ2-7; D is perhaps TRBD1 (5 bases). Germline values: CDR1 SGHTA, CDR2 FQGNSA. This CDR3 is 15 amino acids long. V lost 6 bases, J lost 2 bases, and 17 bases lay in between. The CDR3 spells CASRQDRTEAYEQYF. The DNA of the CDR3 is TGTGCCAGCAGACAGGACCGGACGGAAGCCTACGAGCAGTACTTC.

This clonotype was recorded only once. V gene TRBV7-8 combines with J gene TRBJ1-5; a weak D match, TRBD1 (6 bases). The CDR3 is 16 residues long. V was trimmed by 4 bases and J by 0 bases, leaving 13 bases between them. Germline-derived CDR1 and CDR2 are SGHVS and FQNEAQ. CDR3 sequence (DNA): TGTGCCAGCAGCTACCTAGGGGGATTTAGCAATCAGCCCCAGCATTTT. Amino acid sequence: CASSYLGGFSNQPQHF.

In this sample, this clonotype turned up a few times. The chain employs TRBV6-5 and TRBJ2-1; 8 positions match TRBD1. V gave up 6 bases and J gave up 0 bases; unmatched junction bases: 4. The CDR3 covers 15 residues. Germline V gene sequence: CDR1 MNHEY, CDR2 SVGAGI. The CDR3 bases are TGTGCCAGCAGACAGGGGGTGAGCTCCTACAATGAGCAGTTCTTC. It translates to CASRQGVSSYNEQFF.

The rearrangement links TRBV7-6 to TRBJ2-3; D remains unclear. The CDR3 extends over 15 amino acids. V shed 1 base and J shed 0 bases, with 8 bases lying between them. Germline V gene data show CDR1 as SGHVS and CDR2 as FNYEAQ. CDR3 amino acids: CASSLDHLSTDTQYF. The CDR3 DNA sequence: TGTGCCAGCAGCTTAGACCACCTTAGCACAGATACGCAGTATTTT. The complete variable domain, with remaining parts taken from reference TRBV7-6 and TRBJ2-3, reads GAGVSQSPRYKVTKRGQDVALRCDPISGHVSLYWYRQALGQGPEFLTYFNYEAQQDKSGLPNDRFSAERPEGSISTLTIQRTEQRDSAMYRCASSLDHLSTDTQYFGPGTRLTVL.

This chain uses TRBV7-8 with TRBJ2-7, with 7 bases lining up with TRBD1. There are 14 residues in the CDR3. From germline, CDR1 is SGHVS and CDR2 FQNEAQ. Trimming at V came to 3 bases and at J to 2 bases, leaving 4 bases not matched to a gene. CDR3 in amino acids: CASSFRDSAYEQYF. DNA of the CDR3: TGTGCCAGCAGCTTCCGGGACAGTGCCTACGAGCAGTACTTC.

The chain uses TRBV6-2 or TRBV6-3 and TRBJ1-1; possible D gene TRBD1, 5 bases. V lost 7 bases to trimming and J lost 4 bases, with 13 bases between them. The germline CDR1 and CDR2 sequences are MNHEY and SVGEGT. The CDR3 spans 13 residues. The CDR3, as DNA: TGTGCCAGCAACCATCAGGGCGCCACTGAAGCTTTCTTT. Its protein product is CASNHQGATEAFF.

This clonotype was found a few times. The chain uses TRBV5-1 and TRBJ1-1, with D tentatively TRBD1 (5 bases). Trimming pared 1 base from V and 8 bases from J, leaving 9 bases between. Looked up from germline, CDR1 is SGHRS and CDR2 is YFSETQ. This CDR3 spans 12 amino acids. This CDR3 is CASSLMGPEAFF. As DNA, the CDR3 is TGCGCCAGCAGCTTGATGGGGCCCGAAGCTTTCTTT.